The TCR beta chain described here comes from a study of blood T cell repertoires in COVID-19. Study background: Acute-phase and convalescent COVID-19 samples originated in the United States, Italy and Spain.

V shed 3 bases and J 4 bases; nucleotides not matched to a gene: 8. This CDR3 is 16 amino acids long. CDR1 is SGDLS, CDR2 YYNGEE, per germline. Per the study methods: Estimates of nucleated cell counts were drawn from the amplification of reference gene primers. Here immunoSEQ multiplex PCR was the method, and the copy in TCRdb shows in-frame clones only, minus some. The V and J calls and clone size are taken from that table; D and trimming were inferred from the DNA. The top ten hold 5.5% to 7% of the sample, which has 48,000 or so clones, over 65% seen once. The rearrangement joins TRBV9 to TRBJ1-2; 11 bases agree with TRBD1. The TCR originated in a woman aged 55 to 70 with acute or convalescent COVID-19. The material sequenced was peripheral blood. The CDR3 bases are TGTGCCAGCAGCGCCCCCGGGACAGGGGGTGTCTATGGCTACACCTTC. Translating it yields CASSAPGTGGVYGYTF.